This T cell receptor beta chain comes out of a study of liver allograft versus peripheral blood T cells. Whole-study context: Peripheral blood of the recipients supplied T cell receptor repertoires that were compared with those in transplanted livers. Study-wide results and limits: There were reportedly differences between T cell receptor repertoires inside liver allografts and those in peripheral blood.

MiXCR, run by TCRdb on the reads, gives a single entry per CDR3 protein. This table has some 9,000 distinct CDR3 sequences, roughly a fifth appearing once. Comments on this clonotype: The antigen is not known.

CDR3 length equals 12 residues. V lost 6 bases to trimming and J lost 12 bases, with 12 bases between them. The V gene is TRBV12-3 or TRBV12-4, the J gene TRBJ1-6; D remains ambiguous. The sequence derives from a human patient who had a liver transplant. Some T cells may originate from the graft donor. The CDR3 region has the DNA TGTGCCAGCAGCCCCGGGGAGCTACCCCTCCACTTT. It specifies CASSPGELPLHF.